This T cell receptor (beta chain) was sequenced in a study of CD8 T cells in ankylosing spondylitis. The germline V gene has CDR1 SNHLY and CDR2 FYNNEI. The CDR3 sequence is 14 residues long. V was cut by 2 bases and J by 3 bases, with 11 bases left in between. One entry per CDR3 protein, called by TCRdb with MiXCR from the 5' RACE reads. The data hold about 540,000 distinct CDR3 sequences, with approximately 12% observed a single time. Details on this clonotype: What it recognizes is unknown.

Study results and limitations: Made up of 7 to 9 highly homologous variants, a TCR beta motif appeared characteristic of ankylosing spondylitis blood.

The V and J genes are TRBV2 and TRBJ2-7; TRBD1 is a possible D gene (5 bases). The receptor comes from a male donor with ankylosing spondylitis. What was sequenced was blood, either unsorted or a sorted T cell fraction (not recorded which). The DNA of the CDR3 is TGTGCCAGCAGTGAACAGGGAATAGGCTACGAGCAGTACTTC. Its protein is CASSEQGIGYEQYF.